The present T cell receptor beta chain was sequenced within a study of cytomegalovirus exposure and HLA in healthy donors. Overall study findings and caveats: Cytomegalovirus-associated status was assigned to about 150 TCR beta chains. Three chains linked to CMV were shown in vitro to be specific for CMV antigens. That first-cohort TCR clusters tended to co-occur in the 95 to 150 validation repertoires was found in a later analysis.

TCRdb keeps only in-frame clones here, not all; method: immunoSEQ multiplex PCR. The sample comprises around 160,000 clones, roughly 91% of which are singletons, and around 3% rests with the top ten. CDR3 length: 16 amino acids. The V and J ends lost 2 bases and 3 bases, in that order; junction bases with no gene match: 6. The germline V gene encodes CDR1 MNHNY and CDR2 SVGAGI (reference sequence). The donors were part of the validation cohort, which consisted of 120 subjects and was separate from the first cohort of about 720 subjects. Remarks on this clone: What it recognizes is unknown.

The sample taken for sequencing was PBMCs. This receptor was taken from a young man in good health and CMV-seronegative. This rearrangement joins TRBV6-6 to TRBJ2-1; 8 bases fit TRBD2. The CDR3 here is CASSYRSGGLYNEQFF. The CDR3 DNA follows: TGTGCCAGCAGTTACCGGTCGGGGGGGCTCTACAATGAGCAGTTCTTC.